This entry concerns a single T cell receptor (beta chain). For CDR3 and TCR beta VDJ profiling, genomic DNA was the template used. TCRdb ran MiXCR on the reads and lists one entry per CDR3 protein. The repertoire holds hundreds of thousands of distinct CDR3 sequences, with 40% to 50% as singletons. The sample is drawn from a study of CD8+CD57+ T cells in acquired aplastic anemia. By flow cytometry, patients selected for sequencing had shown an expansion of CD8+CD57+ cells. Between the trimmed V and J ends, which lost 4 bases and 5 bases, there was a span of 17 bases. The CDR3 loop spans 16 amino acids. Germline V gene data show CDR1 as KGHDR and CDR2 as SFDVKD.

The sequencing input was sorted CD4+, CD8+, or CD8+CD57+ T cells (not recorded which) from PBMCs. This clonotype was sampled from a human donor with aplastic anemia. The chain joins TRBV24-1 to TRBJ2-1, with D perhaps matching TRBD1 or TRBD2 (5 bases each). Written as DNA, the CDR3 is TGTGCCACCAGTGACGCCGGGACCCCCGCGGACAATGAGCAGTTCTTC. This codes for CATSDAGTPADNEQFF.